This T cell receptor (beta chain) came from a study of cytomegalovirus exposure and HLA in healthy donors. Study-wide results and caveats: Many donors carried some public TCRs, although rarity characterized most TCR sequences. Rates of TCR association differed by HLA locus in a later analysis, with DRB1 highest and HLA-C lowest.

On this clone itself: Its specificity is not known.

Use of 60 Vbeta and 13 Jbeta primers characterized the PCR. Profiling relied on immunoSEQ multiplex PCR, and the TCRdb table lists in-frame clones only, not all of them. The sample yields about 94,000 clones, approximately 75% seen once. Germline V gives CDR1 SQVTM, CDR2 ANQGSEA. Trimming took off 3 bases at V and 0 bases at J, with 14 bases between the two ends. CDR3 length equals 15 residues. The sequenced material came from PBMCs. This TCR was sampled from a middle-aged woman in good health and CMV-seronegative. The V call is TRBV29-1, the J call TRBJ1-1; possible D gene TRBD1, 5 bases. The CDR3 nucleotides read TGCAGCGTTGACGGGGGGAAGGGAATGAACACTGAAGCTTTCTTT. Its protein is CSVDGGKGMNTEAFF.